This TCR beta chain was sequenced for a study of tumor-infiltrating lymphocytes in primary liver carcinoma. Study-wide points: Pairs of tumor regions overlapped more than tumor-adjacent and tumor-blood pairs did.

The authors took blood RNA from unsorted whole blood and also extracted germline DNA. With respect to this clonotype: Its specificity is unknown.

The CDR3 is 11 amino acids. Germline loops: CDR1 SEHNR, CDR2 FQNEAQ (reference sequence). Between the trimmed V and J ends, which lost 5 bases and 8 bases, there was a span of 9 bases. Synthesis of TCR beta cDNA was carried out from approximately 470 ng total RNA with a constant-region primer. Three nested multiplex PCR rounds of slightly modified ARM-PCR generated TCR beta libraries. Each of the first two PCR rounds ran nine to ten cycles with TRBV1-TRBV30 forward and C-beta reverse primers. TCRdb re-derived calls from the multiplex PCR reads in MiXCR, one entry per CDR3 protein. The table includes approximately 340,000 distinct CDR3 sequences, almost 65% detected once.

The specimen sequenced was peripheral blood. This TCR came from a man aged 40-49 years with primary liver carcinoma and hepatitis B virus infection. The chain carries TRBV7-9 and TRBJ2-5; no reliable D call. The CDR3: CASSQLFTQYF. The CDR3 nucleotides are TGTGCCAGCAGCCAACTCTTCACCCAGTACTTC.